Following are 10 T cell receptor beta chains from one sample sequenced in a study of cytomegalovirus exposure and HLA in healthy donors. 60 Vbeta and 13 Jbeta primers were used in PCR. TCRdb keeps only in-frame clones here, not all; method: immunoSEQ multiplex PCR. The sample holds about 150,000 clones, around 79% seen once. Sequenced material: PBMCs. Receptors originate from a man between 18 and 35 years old in good health and CMV-seronegative.

The DNA for the CDR3 is TGTGCCAGCATGAGATACGGGGGGGATAATTCACCCCTCCACTTT. Translation: CASMRYGGDNSPLHF. The genes are TRBV27 and TRBJ1-6; possible D gene TRBD1, 5 bases. CDR1 is MNHEY and CDR2 is SMNVEV in the germline V gene (reference sequence). The V gene lost 7 bases and the J gene lost 5 bases, with 15 bases spanning the gap. CDR3 size: 15 residues.

The gene calls are TRBV28 and TRBJ2-4; 13 bases agree with TRBD2. V trimming: 5 bases; J trimming: 8 bases; junction bases outside the gene matches: 9. CDR3 size: 16 residues. Germline V gives CDR1 MDHEN, CDR2 SYDVKM. CDR3 DNA: TGTGCCAGCAGTCCGCTACTAGCGGGAGGGATAGACATTCAGTACTTC. Translation: CASSPLLAGGIDIQYF.

This clone was recorded a few times. The rearrangement joins TRBV5-8 to TRBJ1-5, with 10 bases aligning to TRBD1. The CDR3 runs to 18 residues. Losses at the gene ends were 4 bases for V and 2 bases for J; bases not matched to a gene: 12. Germline V CDR1 and CDR2: SGHTS, YDEGEE. CDR3 sequence: CASSPDRGRGGGNQPQHF. The CDR3 DNA sequence: TGTGCCAGCAGCCCAGACAGGGGGCGCGGAGGTGGCAATCAGCCCCAGCATTTT.

This chain links TRBV7-9 with TRBJ1-4, with D hard to call. Germline assignment: CDR1 SEHNR and CDR2 FQNEAQ (reference sequence). The CDR3 sequence is 13 residues long. With 2 bases removed from V and 5 bases from J, the gap between germline ends came to 6 bases. The CDR3 DNA reads as TGTGCCAGCAGCTTATCCCTAAATGAAAAACTGTTTTTT. Protein: CASSLSLNEKLFF.

DNA of the CDR3: TGCGCCAGCAGCCAGGAACGACAGGGGGCCGGCAATCAGCCCCAGCATTTT. Translating it yields CASSQERQGAGNQPQHF. The chain joins TRBV4-3 to TRBJ1-5, with 10 nucleotides matching TRBD1. V shed 3 bases, J shed 2 bases, and the junction held 7 bases outside the gene matches. Germline assignment: CDR1 LGHNA and CDR2 YSLEER. The CDR3 spans 17 residues.

Comments on this clone: A junction end diverges from the germline sequence, so it may reflect a read error. CDR3 residues: CSSSDTSGELFF. The CDR3 DNA follows: TGTTCCAGCAGCGACACTTCCGGGGAGCTGTTTTTT. The chain employs TRBV7-9 and TRBJ2-2; D gene ambiguous. This CDR3 is 12 amino acids long. Germline V CDR1 and CDR2: SEHNR, FQNEAQ (reference sequence).

This clone was detected only once. For the CDR3, the DNA is TGTGCCAGCAGCCTCCTCCCGGGACAGGGCCCCAATGAGCAGTTCTTC. Its translation is CASSLLPGQGPNEQFF. The rearrangement joins TRBV7-9 to TRBJ2-1; TRBD1 matches at 9 bases. CDR3 size: 16 residues. V lost 5 bases to trimming and J lost 6 bases; unmatched junction nucleotides: 11. Germline-derived CDR1 and CDR2 are SEHNR and FQNEAQ (reference sequence).

The gene calls are TRBV7-9 and TRBJ1-5; D may be TRBD1 (6 bases). The CDR3 consists of 15 residues. The V gene's germline CDR1 is SEHNR and CDR2 FQNEAQ (reference sequence). V shed 5 bases and J shed 3 bases, with 14 bases lying between them. Here the CDR3 reads CASSPTGSNNQPQHF. The CDR3 region has the DNA TGTGCCAGCAGCCCTACAGGGTCTAACAATCAGCCCCAGCATTTT.

The chain employs TRBV4-3 and TRBJ1-4; D might be TRBD1 (5 bases). V lost 3 bases and J lost 7, with 12 bases in between. The germline gives CDR1 LGHNA, CDR2 YSLEER. This CDR3 comprises 14 residues. The CDR3 protein is CASSQGPDFEKLFF. CDR3 nucleotides: TGCGCCAGCAGCCAGGGGCCTGATTTTGAAAAACTGTTTTTT.

J is TRBJ1-2 and V is TRBV25-1, with no clear D. This CDR3 is built from 12 residues. With 0 bases removed from V and 7 bases from J, the gap between germline ends came to 6 bases. The germline gives CDR1 MGHDK, CDR2 SYGVNS. CDR3 nucleotides: TGTGCCAGCAGTGAATACTCGGGTGGCTACACCTTC. Its translation: CASSEYSGGYTF.